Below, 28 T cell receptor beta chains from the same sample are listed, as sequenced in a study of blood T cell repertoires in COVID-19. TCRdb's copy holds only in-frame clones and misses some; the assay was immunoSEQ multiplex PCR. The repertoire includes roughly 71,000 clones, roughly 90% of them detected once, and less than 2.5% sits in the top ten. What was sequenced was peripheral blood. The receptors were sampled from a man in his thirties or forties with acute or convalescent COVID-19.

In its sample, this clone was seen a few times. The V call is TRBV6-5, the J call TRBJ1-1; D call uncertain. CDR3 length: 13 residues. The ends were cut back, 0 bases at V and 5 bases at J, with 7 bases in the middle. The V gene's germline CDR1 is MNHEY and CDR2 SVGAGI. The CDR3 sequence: CASSYSIDTEAFF. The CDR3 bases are TGTGCCAGCAGTTACTCGATAGATACTGAAGCTTTCTTT.

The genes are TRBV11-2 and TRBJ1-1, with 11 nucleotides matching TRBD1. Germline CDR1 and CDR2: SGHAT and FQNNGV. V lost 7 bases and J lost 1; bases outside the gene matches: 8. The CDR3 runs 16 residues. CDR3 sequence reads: CASNWRDRGKNTEAFF. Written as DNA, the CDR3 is TGTGCCAGCAACTGGCGGGACAGGGGGAAGAACACTGAAGCTTTCTTT. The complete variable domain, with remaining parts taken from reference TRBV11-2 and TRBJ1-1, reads EAGVAQSPRYKIIEKRQSVAFWCNPISGHATLYWYQQILGQGPKLLIQFQNNGVVDDSQLPKDRFSAERLKGVDSTLKIQPAKLEDSAVYLCASNWRDRGKNTEAFFGQGTRLTVV.

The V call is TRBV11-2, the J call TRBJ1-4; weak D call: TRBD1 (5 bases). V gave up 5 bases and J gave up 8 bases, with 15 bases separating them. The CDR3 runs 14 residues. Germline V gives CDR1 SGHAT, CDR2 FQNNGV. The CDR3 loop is CASSQFRVVEKLFF. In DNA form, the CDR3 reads TGTGCCAGCAGCCAATTCAGGGTGGTAGAAAAACTGTTTTTT.

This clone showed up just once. The chain's CDR3 is CASSLTPHRGSGGGTEAFF. In DNA, the CDR3 is TGCGCCAGCAGCTTGACCCCCCACAGGGGGAGTGGGGGAGGCACTGAAGCTTTCTTT. This chain uses TRBV5-1 with TRBJ1-1; 8 bases match TRBD1. The CDR3 is 19 residues long. Germline assignment: CDR1 SGHRS and CDR2 YFSETQ. The V and J ends lost 1 base and 4 bases, in that order; junction bases with no gene match: 18.

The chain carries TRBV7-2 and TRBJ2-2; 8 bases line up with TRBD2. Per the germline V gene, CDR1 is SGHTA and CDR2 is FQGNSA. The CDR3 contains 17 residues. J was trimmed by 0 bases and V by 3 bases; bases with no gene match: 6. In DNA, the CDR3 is TGTGCCAGCAGCTTGGCAGGGACTAGGTCGAACACCGGGGAGCTGTTTTTT. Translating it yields CASSLAGTRSNTGELFF.

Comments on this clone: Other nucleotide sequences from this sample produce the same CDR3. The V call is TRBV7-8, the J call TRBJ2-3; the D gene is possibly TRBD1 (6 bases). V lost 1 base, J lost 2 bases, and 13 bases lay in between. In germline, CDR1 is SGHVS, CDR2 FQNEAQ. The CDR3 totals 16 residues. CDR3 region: CASSLVTGSSTDTQYF. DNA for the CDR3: TGTGCCAGCAGCTTAGTCACAGGGAGCTCCACAGATACGCAGTATTTT.

The CDR3 reads CASDLTGQGVGGYTF. CDR3 bases: TGTGCCTCCGACTTGACGGGACAGGGCGTGGGAGGCTACACCTTC. The rearrangement links TRBV6-5 to TRBJ1-2; 9 positions match TRBD1. The CDR3 length is 15 residues. J lost 8 bases, V lost 11 bases, and 18 bases had no gene match. The germline CDR1 and CDR2 sequences are MNHEY and SVGAGI.

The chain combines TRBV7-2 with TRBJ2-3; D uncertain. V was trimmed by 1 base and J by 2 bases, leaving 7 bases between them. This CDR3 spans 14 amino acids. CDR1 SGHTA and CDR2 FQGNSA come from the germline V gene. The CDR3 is CASSLVSYTDTQYF. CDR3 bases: TGTGCCAGCAGCTTAGTTAGCTACACAGATACGCAGTATTTT.

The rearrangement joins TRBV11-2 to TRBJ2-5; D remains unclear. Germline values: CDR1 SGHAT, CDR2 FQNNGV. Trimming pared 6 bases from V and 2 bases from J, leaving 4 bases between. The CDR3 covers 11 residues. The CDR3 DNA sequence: TGTGCCAGCAGGCAGCAAGAGACCCAGTACTTC. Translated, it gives CASRQQETQYF.

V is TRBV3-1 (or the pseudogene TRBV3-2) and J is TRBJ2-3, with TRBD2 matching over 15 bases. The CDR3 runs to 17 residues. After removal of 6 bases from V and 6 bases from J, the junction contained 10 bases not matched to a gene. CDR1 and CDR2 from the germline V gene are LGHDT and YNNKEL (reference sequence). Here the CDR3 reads CASSPRGLAGGPDTQYF. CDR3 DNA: TGTGCCAGCAGTCCACGGGGACTAGCGGGGGGTCCTGATACGCAGTATTTT.

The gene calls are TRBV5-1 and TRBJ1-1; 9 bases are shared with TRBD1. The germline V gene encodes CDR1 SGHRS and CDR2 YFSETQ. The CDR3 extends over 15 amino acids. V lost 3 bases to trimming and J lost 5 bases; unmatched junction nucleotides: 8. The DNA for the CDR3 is TGCGCCAGCAGCTCCCGACAGGGGGAATGGACTGAAGCTTTCTTT. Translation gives CASSSRQGEWTEAFF.

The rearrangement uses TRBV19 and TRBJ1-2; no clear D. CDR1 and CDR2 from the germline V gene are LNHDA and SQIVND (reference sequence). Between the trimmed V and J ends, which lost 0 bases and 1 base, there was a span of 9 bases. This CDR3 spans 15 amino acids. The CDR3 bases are TGTGCCAGTAGTATAGACGCGGTAGTTAACTATGGCTACACCTTC. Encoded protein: CASSIDAVVNYGYTF. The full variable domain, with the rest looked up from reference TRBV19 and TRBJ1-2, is DGGITQSPKYLFRKEGQNVTLSCEQNLNHDAMYWYRQDPGQGLRLIYYSQIVNDFQKGDIAEGYSVSREKKESFPLTVTSAQKNPTAFYLCASSIDAVVNYGYTFGSGTRLTVV.

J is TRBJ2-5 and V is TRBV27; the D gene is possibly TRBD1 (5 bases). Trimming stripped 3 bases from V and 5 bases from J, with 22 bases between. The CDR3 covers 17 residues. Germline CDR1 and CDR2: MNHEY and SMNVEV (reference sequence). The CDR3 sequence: CASSFRASRVTSETQYF. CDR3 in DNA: TGTGCCAGCAGTTTCCGAGCCTCCAGGGTAACCAGCGAGACCCAGTACTTC.

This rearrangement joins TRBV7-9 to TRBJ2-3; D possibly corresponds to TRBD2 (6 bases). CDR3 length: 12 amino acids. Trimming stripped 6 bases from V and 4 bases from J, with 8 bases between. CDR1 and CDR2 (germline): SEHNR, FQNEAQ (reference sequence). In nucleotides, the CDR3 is TGTGCCAGCAGATCGGGGGCAGATACGCAGTATTTT. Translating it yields CASRSGADTQYF. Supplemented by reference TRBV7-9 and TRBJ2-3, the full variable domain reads DTGVSQNPRHKITKRGQNVTFRCDPISEHNRLYWYRQTLGQGPEFLTYFQNEAQLEKSRLLSDRFSAERPKGSFSTLEIQRTEQGDSAMYLCASRSGADTQYFGPGTRLTVL.

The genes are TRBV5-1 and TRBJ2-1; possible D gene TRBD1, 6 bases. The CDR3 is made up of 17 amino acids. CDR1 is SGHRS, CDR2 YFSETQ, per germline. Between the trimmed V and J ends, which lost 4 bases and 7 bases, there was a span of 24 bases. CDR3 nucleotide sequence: TGCGCCAGCAGCCCAACAGGGTGGGGCGAAGTGAGGAATGAGCAGTTCTTC. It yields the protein CASSPTGWGEVRNEQFF.

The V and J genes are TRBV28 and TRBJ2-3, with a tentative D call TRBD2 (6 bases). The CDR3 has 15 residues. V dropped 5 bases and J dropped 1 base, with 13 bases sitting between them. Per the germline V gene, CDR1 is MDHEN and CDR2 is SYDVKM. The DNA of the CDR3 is TGTGCCAGCAGTCGTCCGGGAGCTGGCACAGATACGCAGTATTTT. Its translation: CASSRPGAGTDTQYF. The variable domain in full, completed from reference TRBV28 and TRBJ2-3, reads DVKVTQSSRYLVKRTGEKVFLECVQDMDHENMFWYRQDPGLGLRLIYFSYDVKMKEKGDIPEGYSVSREKKERFSLILESASTNQTSMYLCASSRPGAGTDTQYFGPGTRLTVL.

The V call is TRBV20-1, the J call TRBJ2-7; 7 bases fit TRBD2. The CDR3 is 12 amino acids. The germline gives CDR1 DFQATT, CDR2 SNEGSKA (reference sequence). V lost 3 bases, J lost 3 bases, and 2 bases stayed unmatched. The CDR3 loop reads CSASGGGYEQYF. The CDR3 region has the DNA TGCAGTGCTAGTGGCGGGGGCTACGAGCAGTACTTC.

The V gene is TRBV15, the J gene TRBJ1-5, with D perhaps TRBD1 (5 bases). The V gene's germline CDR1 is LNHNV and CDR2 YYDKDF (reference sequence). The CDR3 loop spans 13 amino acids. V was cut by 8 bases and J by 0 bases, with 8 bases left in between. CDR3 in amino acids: CATEDTSNQPQHF. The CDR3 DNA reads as TGTGCCACCGAGGACACTAGCAATCAGCCCCAGCATTTT.

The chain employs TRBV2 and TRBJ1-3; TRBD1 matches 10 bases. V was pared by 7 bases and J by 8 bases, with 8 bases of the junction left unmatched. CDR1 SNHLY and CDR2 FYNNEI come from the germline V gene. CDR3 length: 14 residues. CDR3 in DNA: TGTGCCAGCAAGGCGACAGGGGGCGCGGACACCATATATTTT. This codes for CASKATGGADTIYF.

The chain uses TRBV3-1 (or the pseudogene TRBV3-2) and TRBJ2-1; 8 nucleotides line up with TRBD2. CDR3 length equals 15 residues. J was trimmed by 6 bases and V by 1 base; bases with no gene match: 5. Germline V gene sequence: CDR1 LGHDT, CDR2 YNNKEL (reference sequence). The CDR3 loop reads CASSQGIAGPNEQFF. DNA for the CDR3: TGTGCCAGCAGCCAAGGGATAGCGGGGCCCAATGAGCAGTTCTTC.

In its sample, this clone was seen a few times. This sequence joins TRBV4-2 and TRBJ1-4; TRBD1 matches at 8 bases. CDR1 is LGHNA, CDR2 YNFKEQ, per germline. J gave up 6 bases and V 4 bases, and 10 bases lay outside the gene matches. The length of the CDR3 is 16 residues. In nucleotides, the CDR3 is TGTGCCAGCAGCCGAGCCCTTGGACAGGGAGATGAAAAACTGTTTTTT. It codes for CASSRALGQGDEKLFF.

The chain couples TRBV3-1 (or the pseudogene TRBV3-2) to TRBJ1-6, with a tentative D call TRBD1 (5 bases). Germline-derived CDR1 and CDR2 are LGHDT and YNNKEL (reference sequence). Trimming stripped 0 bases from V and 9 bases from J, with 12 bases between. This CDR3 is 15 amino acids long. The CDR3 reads CASSQDQGSSSPLHF. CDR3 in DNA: TGTGCCAGCAGCCAAGACCAGGGAAGCTCTTCACCCCTCCACTTT.

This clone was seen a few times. The chain's CDR3 is CASREMGGSSSNEQFF. In nucleotides, the CDR3 is TGTGCCAGCAGGGAGATGGGCGGGAGTTCGAGCAATGAGCAGTTCTTC. V is TRBV14 and J is TRBJ2-1, with 7 positions matching TRBD2. Germline-derived CDR1 and CDR2 are SGHDN and FVKESK. This CDR3 has 16 residues. The trim removed 6 bases at V and 6 bases at J, leaving 14 bases unmatched.

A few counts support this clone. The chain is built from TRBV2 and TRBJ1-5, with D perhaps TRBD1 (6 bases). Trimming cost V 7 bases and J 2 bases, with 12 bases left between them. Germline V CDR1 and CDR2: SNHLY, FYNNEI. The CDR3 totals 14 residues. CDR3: CASNREGGNQPQHF. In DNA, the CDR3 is TGTGCCAGCAACAGGGAGGGAGGCAATCAGCCCCAGCATTTT.

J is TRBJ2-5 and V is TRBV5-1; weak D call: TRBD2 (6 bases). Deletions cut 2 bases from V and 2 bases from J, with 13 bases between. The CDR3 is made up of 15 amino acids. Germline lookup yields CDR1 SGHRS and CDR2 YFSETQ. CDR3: CASSFGTPEQETQYF. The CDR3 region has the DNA TGCGCCAGCAGCTTTGGGACTCCGGAGCAAGAGACCCAGTACTTC.

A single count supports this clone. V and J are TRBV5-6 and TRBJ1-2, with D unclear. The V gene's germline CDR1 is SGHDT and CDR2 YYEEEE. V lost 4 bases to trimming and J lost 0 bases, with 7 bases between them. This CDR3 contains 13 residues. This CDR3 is CASSPDTNYGYTF. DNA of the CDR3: TGTGCCAGCAGCCCCGACACTAACTATGGCTACACCTTC. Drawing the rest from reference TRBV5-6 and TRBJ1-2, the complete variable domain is DAGVTQSPTHLIKTRGQQVTLRCSPKSGHDTVSWYQQALGQGPQFIFQYYEEEERQRGNFPDRFSGHQFPNYSSELNVNALLLGDSALYLCASSPDTNYGYTFGSGTRLTVV.

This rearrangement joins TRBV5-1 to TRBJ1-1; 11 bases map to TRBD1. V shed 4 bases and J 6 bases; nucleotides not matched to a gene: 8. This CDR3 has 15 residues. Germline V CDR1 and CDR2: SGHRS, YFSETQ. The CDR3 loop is CASSIRPGQGAEAFF. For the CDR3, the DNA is TGCGCCAGCAGCATACGACCGGGACAGGGGGCTGAAGCTTTCTTT.

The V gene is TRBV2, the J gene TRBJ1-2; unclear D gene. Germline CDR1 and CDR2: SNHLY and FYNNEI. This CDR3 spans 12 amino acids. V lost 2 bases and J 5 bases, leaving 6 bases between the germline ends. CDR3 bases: TGTGCCAGCAGTGAATCAGCGTATGGCTACACCTTC. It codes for CASSESAYGYTF.